This TCR beta chain was retrieved from a study of T cell repertoires in aging, cancer and after chemotherapy. A mixed TRB-A/B primer pool amplified rearranged TRB by multiplex touch-down PCR. TCRdb reanalysed the multiplex PCR reads using MiXCR and keeps one entry per CDR3 protein. In the table there are thousands of distinct CDR3 sequences, about two thirds of which are singletons. Amplification of TCR beta used genomic DNA extracted from peripheral blood. CDR1 and CDR2 (germline): MNHNY, SVGAGI (reference sequence). Deletions cut 5 bases from V and 10 bases from J, with 23 bases between. CDR3 size: 16 residues.

The chain uses TRBV6-6 and TRBJ1-4; D possibly corresponds to TRBD1 (5 bases). Sequencing was carried out using blood. The sequence was collected from a human donor with a solid tumor. DNA for the CDR3: TGTGCCAGCAGTGAGTCCCGACAGTCTCCGAGGGGAAAACTGTTTTTT. This sequence encodes CASSESRQSPRGKLFF.